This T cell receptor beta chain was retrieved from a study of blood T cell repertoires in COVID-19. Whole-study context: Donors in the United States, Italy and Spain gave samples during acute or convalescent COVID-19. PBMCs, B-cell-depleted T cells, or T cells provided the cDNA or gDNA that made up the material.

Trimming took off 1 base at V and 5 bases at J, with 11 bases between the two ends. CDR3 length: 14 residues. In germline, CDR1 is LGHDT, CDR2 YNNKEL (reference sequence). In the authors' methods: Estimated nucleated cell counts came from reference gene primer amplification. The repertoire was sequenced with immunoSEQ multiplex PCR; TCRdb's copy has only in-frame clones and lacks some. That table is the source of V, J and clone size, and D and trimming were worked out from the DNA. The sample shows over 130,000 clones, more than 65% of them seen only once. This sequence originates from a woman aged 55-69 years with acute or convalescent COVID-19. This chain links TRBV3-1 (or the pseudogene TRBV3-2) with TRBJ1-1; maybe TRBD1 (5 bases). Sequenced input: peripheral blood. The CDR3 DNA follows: TGTGCCAGCAGCCAAGCCATGGGGCGGACTGAAGCTTTCTTT. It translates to CASSQAMGRTEAFF.